The 15 T cell receptor beta chains below come from one sample, sequenced in a study of kidney transplant recipient with SARS-CoV-2 infection. TCRdb used MiXCR to reprocess the reads, holding one entry per CDR3 protein. The sample lists 200,000 to 300,000 distinct CDR3 sequences; 29% were seen once. The source was a blood sample, collected at baseline and on roughly day 110 from a kidney transplant recipient. These receptors all come from a young adult male patient who had COVID-19 and was a kidney transplant recipient. Some T cells could come from the graft donor.

This clonotype was detected ten times or more. The chain links TRBV8-2 to TRBJ1-2. TRBV8-2 is assigned pseudogene status. The CDR3 covers 16 residues. The CDR3 DNA sequence: TGTGGCAGTTTTGAAGATGATAGCCGAAAGACCTATGGCTACACCTTC. Amino acids: CGSFEDDSRKTYGYTF.

This clonotype was found a few times. This chain joins TRBV12-3 or TRBV12-4 and TRBJ1-2, with D possibly matching TRBD1 (6 bases). Trimming stripped 1 base from V and 0 bases from J, with 12 bases between. CDR3 length: 16 residues. CDR3 residues: CASSLGGARANYGYTF. In DNA, the CDR3 is TGTGCCAGCAGTTTAGGGGGGGCTAGAGCTAACTATGGCTACACCTTC.

Concerning this clonotype itself: This may come from a read error, since a much larger clone is one base off. The V gene is TRBV10-1, the J gene TRBJ1-2; D gene unclear. Per germline, CDR1 WNHNN and CDR2 SYGVQD (reference sequence). The CDR3 extends over 17 amino acids. The CDR3: CASSQSKRLRKTYGYTF. CDR3 DNA sequence: TGCGCCAGCAGTCAGTCAAAAAGATTGCGAAAGACCTATGGCTACACCTTC.

This clonotype was seen ten or more times. This rearrangement joins TRBV7-8 to TRBJ2-1, with TRBD2 matching over 13 bases. The ends lost 1 base at V and 0 bases at J; junction bases unmatched: 6. The CDR3 sequence is 19 residues long. CDR1 and CDR2 from the germline V gene are SGHVS and FQNEAQ. CDR3: CASSLETSGRISSYNEQFF. The CDR3, as DNA: TGTGCCAGCAGCTTAGAGACTAGCGGGAGGATAAGCTCCTACAATGAGCAGTTCTTC.

A word on this clonotype: A much bigger clone sits one base away, suggesting this may be a read error. V and J are TRBV2 and TRBJ2-2, with D possibly called TRBD1 or TRBD2 (6 bases each). Germline CDR1 SNHLY, CDR2 FYNNEI. The CDR3 consists of 15 residues. V was trimmed by 3 bases and J by 7 bases, leaving 15 bases between them. The chain's CDR3 is CASSEEGVGNGELFF. CDR3 DNA: TGTGCCAGCAGTGAGGAGGGGGTAGGCAACGGGGAGCTGTTTTTT.

This clonotype was observed many times. The CDR3 region is CASSPFIGAEQYF. The CDR3 coding sequence is TGTGCCAGCAGCCCCTTTATAGGGGCCGAGCAGTACTTC. The V call is TRBV12-3 or TRBV12-4, the J call TRBJ2-7; D may be TRBD1 (5 bases). This CDR3 is 13 amino acids long. V lost 6 bases, J lost 6 bases, and 15 bases lay in between.

This clonotype has at least ten counts. The rearrangement joins TRBV12-3 or TRBV12-4 to TRBJ1-2, with D unclear. V shed 5 bases and J shed 4 bases, with 23 bases lying between them. The CDR3 totals 17 residues. CDR3 in amino acids: CASSATCSFRKTYGYTF. CDR3 nucleotides: TGTGCCAGCAGTGCTACCTGCAGCTTCCGAAAGACCTATGGCTACACCTTC.

This clonotype was detected only once. A much larger clone lies one base from this, so it may be a read error. The chain employs TRBV20-1 and TRBJ2-2; the match to TRBD2 covers 8 bases. CDR3 length: 16 amino acids. CDR1 is DFQATT, CDR2 SNEGSKA, per germline (reference sequence). After removal of 1 base from V and 1 base from J, the junction contained 5 bases not matched to a gene. The CDR3 nucleotides are TGCAGTGCTAGAGGTCTGGCGGGAGGGAACACCGGGGAGCTGTTTTTT. Amino acids: CSARGLAGGNTGELFF.

J is TRBJ1-2 and V is TRBV9; D gene ambiguous. Germline CDR1 and CDR2: SGDLS and YYNGEE. The CDR3 is made up of 15 amino acids. V was clipped by 4 bases and J by 7 bases, with 20 bases between them. Here the CDR3 reads CASSPRSQSVRGYTF. The CDR3 DNA reads TGTGCCAGCAGCCCCCGTAGCCAGTCCGTACGTGGCTACACCTTC.

In the case of this clonotype: Since a much larger clone is just one base distant, this may be a read error. The chain employs TRBV8-2 and TRBJ1-2. TRBV8-2 corresponds to a pseudogene. CDR3 length equals 16 residues. Written as DNA, the CDR3 is TGTGGCAGGTTTTTCAATGATAGCCGAAAGACCTATGGCTACACCTTC. It specifies CGRFFNDSRKTYGYTF.

This clonotype was seen many times. The genes are TRBV10-3 and TRBJ2-3, with D tentatively TRBD1 (5 bases). Germline lookup yields CDR1 ENHRY and CDR2 SYGVKD. The CDR3 has 14 residues. The germline V and J ends were trimmed by 4 bases and 2 bases, with 10 bases remaining between them. For the CDR3, the DNA is TGTGCCATCAGTGGCGACAGCACCACAGATACGCAGTATTTT. It yields the protein CAISGDSTTDTQYF.

This clonotype came up many times. The chain has TRBV6-5 and TRBJ1-5, with TRBD1 identical over 9 bases. Trimming at V came to 5 bases and at J to 8 bases, leaving 10 bases not matched to a gene. The CDR3 has 15 amino acids. CDR1 MNHEY and CDR2 SVGAGI come from the germline V gene. In DNA form, the CDR3 reads TGTGCCAGCAGTCCTACCGGGACAGGGATTAAGCCCCAGCATTTT. Translating it yields CASSPTGTGIKPQHF.

A word on this clonotype: This may stem from a read error, because a much larger clone lies one nucleotide away. J is TRBJ1-2 and V is TRBV4-1, with unresolved D. Germline-derived CDR1 and CDR2 are MGHRA and YSYEKL. V dropped 3 bases and J dropped 5 bases, with 16 bases sitting between them. The CDR3 extends over 15 amino acids. The CDR3 loop reads CASSQTAVAVYGYTF. DNA for the CDR3: TGCGCCAGCAGCCAGACGGCCGTGGCGGTGTATGGCTACACCTTC.

This clonotype has a count of ten or more. J is TRBJ2-2 and V is TRBV7-3, with TRBD1 as a possible D gene (5 bases). V gave up 2 bases and J gave up 1 base, with 8 bases separating them. CDR1 is SGHTA and CDR2 is FQGTGA in the germline V gene. The CDR3 sequence is 15 residues long. The CDR3 sequence: CASSLDSENTGELFF. In DNA, the CDR3 is TGTGCCAGCAGCTTAGACAGCGAGAACACCGGGGAGCTGTTTTTT. Together with reference TRBV7-3 and TRBJ2-2, the CDR3 gives the full variable domain: GAGVSQTPSNKVTEKGKYVELRCDPISGHTALYWYRQSLGQGPEFLIYFQGTGAADDSGLPNDRFFAVRPEGSVSTLKIQRTERGDSAVYLCASSLDSENTGELFFGEGSRLTVL.

This clonotype has a count of ten or more. This sequence joins TRBV3-1 and TRBJ2-7; the D gene is possibly TRBD1 (7 bases). CDR3 length: 16 amino acids. The germline gives CDR1 LGHDT, CDR2 YNNKEL (reference sequence). The V and J ends lost 0 bases and 0 bases respectively, with 12 bases between them. CDR3 sequence: CASSQDPGGGSYEQYF. CDR3 in DNA: TGTGCCAGCAGCCAAGATCCAGGGGGAGGCTCCTACGAGCAGTACTTC.